A single T cell receptor (beta chain) is shown here with its context. The germline V gene encodes CDR1 KGHSH and CDR2 LQKENI. The CDR3 extends over 15 amino acids. V lost 3 bases, J lost 4 bases, and 15 bases lay in between. The sample belongs to a study of shared clonotypes between healthy human individuals. Assay runs were performed at deep level. Using immunoSEQ multiplex PCR, the repertoire was profiled, and TCRdb retains in-frame clones only, with some absent. This table has approximately 2.5 million clones, 85% to 95% appearing once. Adult donors, all healthy and HIV-negative, had no recent acute infections or vaccinations.

The V call is TRBV18, the J call TRBJ1-1; weak D call: TRBD1 (5 bases). The sequence derives from a man aged 18 to 35 in good health. Material for sequencing was naive CD4+ T cells sorted from blood. Subset described: CD45RA+ positively selected. The CDR3 protein is CASSPRRVDGTEAFF. DNA for the CDR3: TGTGCCAGCTCACCTCGCAGGGTTGACGGCACTGAAGCTTTCTTT.